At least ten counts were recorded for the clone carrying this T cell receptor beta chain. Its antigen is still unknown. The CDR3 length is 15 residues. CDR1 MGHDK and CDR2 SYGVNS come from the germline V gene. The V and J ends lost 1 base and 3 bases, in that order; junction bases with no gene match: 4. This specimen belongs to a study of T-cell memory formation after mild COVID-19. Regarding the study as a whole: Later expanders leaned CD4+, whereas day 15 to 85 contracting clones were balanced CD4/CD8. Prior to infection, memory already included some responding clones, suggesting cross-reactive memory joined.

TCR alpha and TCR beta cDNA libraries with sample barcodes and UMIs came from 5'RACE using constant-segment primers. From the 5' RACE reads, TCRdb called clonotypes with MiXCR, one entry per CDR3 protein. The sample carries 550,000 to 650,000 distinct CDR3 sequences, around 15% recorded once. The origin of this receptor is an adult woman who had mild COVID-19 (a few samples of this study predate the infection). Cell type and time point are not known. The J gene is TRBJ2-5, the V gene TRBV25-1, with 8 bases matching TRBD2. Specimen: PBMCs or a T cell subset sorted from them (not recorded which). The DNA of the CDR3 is TGTGCCAGCAGTGAATTTACTAGCGGAGAAGAGACCCAGTACTTC. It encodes CASSEFTSGEETQYF.